The 16 T cell receptor beta chains below come from one sample, sequenced in a study of CD8+CD57+ T cells in acquired aplastic anemia (dated by TCRdb to the late 2010s). The sample was run on an Illumina HiSeq 2000. Genomic DNA served as template for TCR beta VDJ combination and CDR3 sequence profiling. TCRdb cleaned the public reads at Q25 with fastp, built clones with MiXCR and kept in-frame beta chains. Each CDR3 protein gets just one entry, which takes the most common genes and DNA from the rows behind it. The sample contains under 250,000 distinct CDR3 sequences, around 32% of them found a single time. The ten most abundant clones make up roughly 1.1% of the sample. What was sequenced was sorted CD4+, CD8+, or CD8+CD57+ T cells (not recorded which) from PBMCs. The source is a human donor in good health, serving as a control.

This clonotype was picked up a small number of times. V and J are TRBV19 and TRBJ2-1; D uncertain. Trimming shortened V by 9 bases and J by 8 bases, and 14 bases separated the two germline ends. There are 12 residues in the CDR3. CDR1 is LNHDA, CDR2 SQIVND, per germline (reference sequence). This CDR3 reads CASSPRPDEQFF. Here the CDR3 DNA reads TGTGCCAGCAGCCCCCGCCCCGATGAGCAGTTCTTC.

The sample holds a few counts of this clonotype. V is TRBV5-4 and J is TRBJ2-5; 8 bases are shared with TRBD1. This CDR3 is 15 amino acids long. V lost 4 bases and J lost 4; bases outside the gene matches: 9. CDR1 and CDR2 from the germline V gene are SGHNT and YYREEE (reference sequence). The CDR3: CASSPGQGLGETQYF. CDR3 DNA sequence: TGTGCCAGCAGCCCTGGACAGGGCTTAGGAGAGACCCAGTACTTC. The full variable domain, in which reference TRBV5-4 and TRBJ2-5 provide the parts outside the CDR3, is ETGVTQSPTHLIKTRGQQVTLRCSSQSGHNTVSWYQQALGQGPQFIFQYYREEENGRGNFPPRFSGLQFPNYSSELNVNALELDDSALYLCASSPGQGLGETQYFGPGTRLLVL.

This clonotype has ten or more counts. This rearrangement joins TRBV29-1 to TRBJ1-2; tentative D call: TRBD1 (5 bases). There are 14 residues in the CDR3. Germline V lookup: CDR1 SQVTM, CDR2 ANQGSEA. V was shortened by 5 bases and J by 2 bases, with 15 bases between the two germline ends. In DNA form, the CDR3 reads TGCAGCGTTTTTGGAGGGGCACCAAACTATGGCTACACCTTC. Translation gives CSVFGGAPNYGYTF.

This clonotype has at least ten counts. The chain joins TRBV7-9 to TRBJ2-7; D may be TRBD1 or TRBD2 (5 bases each). Germline V lookup: CDR1 SEHNR, CDR2 FQNEAQ (reference sequence). The CDR3 is 14 amino acids. V was trimmed by 5 bases and J by 4 bases, leaving 15 bases between them. The CDR3 sequence is CASSPPGRNYEQYF. Here the CDR3 DNA reads TGTGCCAGCAGCCCCCCGGGACGGAATTACGAGCAGTACTTC.

This clonotype occurred many times. V and J are TRBV5-1 and TRBJ1-5; 7 bases are shared with TRBD1. The CDR3 consists of 14 residues. Germline values: CDR1 SGHRS, CDR2 YFSETQ. The V and J ends lost 0 bases and 7 bases, in that order; junction bases with no gene match: 4. For the CDR3, the DNA is TGCGCCAGCAGCTTGGGGGACAGTCAGCAGCCCCAGCATTTT. It codes for CASSLGDSQQPQHF.

CDR3: CASSLSGTSGNTIYF. The DNA of the CDR3 is TGTGCCAGCAGTTTGTCAGGGACCTCTGGAAACACCATATATTTT. The chain is built from TRBV12-3 or TRBV12-4 and TRBJ1-3, with D tentatively TRBD1 (5 bases). The germline V and J ends were trimmed by 3 bases and 0 bases, with 9 bases remaining between them. The CDR3 contains 15 residues.

This clonotype was recorded many times. The chain is built from TRBV6-2 or TRBV6-3 and TRBJ1-5; D call uncertain. The germline V gene has CDR1 MNHEY and CDR2 SVGEGT. The CDR3 contains 15 residues. The V end lost 1 base, the J end lost 1 base, and 8 bases lay between the germline ends. The CDR3 here is CASSYWWASNQPQHF. CDR3 sequence (DNA): TGTGCCAGCAGTTACTGGTGGGCCAGCAATCAGCCCCAGCATTTT.

This clonotype was recorded at least ten times. The J gene is TRBJ1-2, the V gene TRBV2; no clear D gene. This CDR3 comprises 12 residues. Trimming cost V 7 bases and J 4 bases, with 10 bases left between them. Germline CDR1 reads SNHLY; CDR2 reads FYNNEI. The CDR3 sequence: CASIVSTYGYTF. DNA of the CDR3: TGTGCCAGCATAGTTTCAACCTATGGCTACACCTTC.

The chain links TRBV2 to TRBJ2-3, with TRBD2 matching 11 bases. The V and J ends lost 7 bases and 6 bases, in that order; junction bases with no gene match: 6. In germline, CDR1 is SNHLY, CDR2 FYNNEI. CDR3 size: 14 residues. DNA of the CDR3: TGTGCCAGCAACATAGCGGGGGGGCTGGATACGCAGTATTTT. It is translated as CASNIAGGLDTQYF.

In its sample, this clonotype was seen once. The chain combines TRBV2 with TRBJ1-2; D gene uncertain. The length of the CDR3 is 13 residues. Per the germline V gene, CDR1 is SNHLY and CDR2 is FYNNEI. V was pared by 6 bases and J by 4 bases, with 12 bases between. The CDR3 loop is CASRETGGYGYTF. In DNA, the CDR3 is TGTGCCAGCAGGGAGACTGGAGGCTATGGCTACACCTTC.

This clonotype was observed at least ten times. V is TRBV5-1 and J is TRBJ2-7, with D perhaps TRBD1 (5 bases). The CDR3 is 14 residues long. The germline gives CDR1 SGHRS, CDR2 YFSETQ. V gave up 4 bases and J gave up 3 bases, with 14 bases separating them. DNA for the CDR3: TGCGCCAGCAGCCACGCCAGGGAATACTACGAGCAGTACTTC. This sequence encodes CASSHAREYYEQYF.

This clonotype has at least ten counts. The rearrangement joins TRBV20-1 to TRBJ1-2; the D is unclear. There are 13 residues in the CDR3. V was clipped by 3 bases and J by 2 bases, with 10 bases between them. CDR1 DFQATT and CDR2 SNEGSKA come from the germline V gene (reference sequence). CDR3 amino acids: CSARDEQNYGYTF. For the CDR3, the DNA is TGCAGTGCTAGGGATGAACAGAACTATGGCTACACCTTC.

This clonotype was seen only a few times. J is TRBJ2-1 and V is TRBV2, with D unresolved. The V gene's germline CDR1 is SNHLY and CDR2 FYNNEI. Trimming cost V 6 bases and J 3 bases, with 12 bases left between them. CDR3 size: 14 residues. For the CDR3, the DNA is TGTGCCAGCAGCCAAGGGCCTTACTACAATGAGCAGTTCTTC. The encoded protein is CASSQGPYYNEQFF.

The chain combines TRBV19 with TRBJ2-1; 9 nucleotides agree with TRBD2. This CDR3 comprises 13 residues. Trimming took 7 bases from V and 5 from J; bases not matched to a gene: 3. The germline V gene encodes CDR1 LNHDA and CDR2 SQIVND (reference sequence). CDR3 amino acids: CASMGTSNNEQFF. The CDR3 DNA sequence: TGTGCCAGTATGGGGACTAGCAACAATGAGCAGTTCTTC. Drawing the rest from reference TRBV19 and TRBJ2-1, the complete variable domain is DGGITQSPKYLFRKEGQNVTLSCEQNLNHDAMYWYRQDPGQGLRLIYYSQIVNDFQKGDIAEGYSVSREKKESFPLTVTSAQKNPTAFYLCASMGTSNNEQFFGPGTRLTVL.

This clonotype showed up many times. The chain joins TRBV20-1 to TRBJ2-1; D is ambiguous. From germline, CDR1 is DFQATT and CDR2 SNEGSKA (reference sequence). Trimming cost V 2 bases and J 5 bases, with 7 bases left between them. The CDR3 loop spans 12 amino acids. CDR3: CSARIGHNEQFF. CDR3 nucleotide sequence: TGCAGTGCTAGAATAGGGCACAATGAGCAGTTCTTC.

Remarks on this clonotype: One end of the junction is discordant with germline, which a read error may explain. The V call is TRBV4-1, the J call TRBJ1-2, with no clear D. Germline assignment: CDR1 MGHRA and CDR2 YSYEKL. The CDR3 consists of 17 residues. The CDR3 loop reads CAGSQVKAVRISGGYTF. The CDR3 DNA reads TGCGCCGGCAGCCAAGTAAAGGCGGTGCGAATAAGTGGCGGCTACACCTTC.